This TCR beta chain was retrieved from a study of T cells in Graves' hyperthyroidism and ophthalmopathy (dated by TCRdb to about 2019). Study-wide context: Peripheral blood samples were taken at the time of initial diagnosis, prior to any treatment. After blood sampling, hyperthyroidism patients were treated with methimazole at a starting dose of 30 mg daily, and ophthalmopathy patients were treated with high-dose intravenous methylprednisolone. Whether ophthalmopathy could be predicted prospectively was tested in an independent validation cohort made up of some 20 hyperthyroidism patients plus 17 patients who later progressed to ophthalmopathy. The 90 or so discovery patients were randomly split 7:3 into training and test sets. The paper reports TCR Vbeta CDR3 sequencing of roughly 140 peripheral blood samples: 40 to 45 ophthalmopathy, fewer than 85 hyperthyroidism and roughly 17 progressor patients. Thyroid tissue and blood T-cell repertoires from more than 5 Graves' hyperthyroidism patients were also compared in the study. To identify distinguishing TCR V-J signatures, a discovery cohort of some 100 patients was used, comprising some 43 with Graves' ophthalmopathy and around 57 with stable Graves' hyperthyroidism.

On this clonotype: The specificity of this receptor is unknown. A read error may be the cause here, since a much bigger clone is one base away.

Ophthalmopathy patients had moderately to severely active disease, Clinical Activity Score of at least 3, NOSPECS grade of at least 4, and duration under 3 months. Any patient with an uncontrolled infection, another autoimmune disease, pregnancy or lactation was excluded. Diagnoses were established on the basis of clinical symptoms, serum thyroxine and TRAb, thyroid ultrasound, and orbital computed tomography. PBMCs were isolated from about 9.1 ml of fresh peripheral blood by Ficoll-Paque density gradient centrifugation. Trizol reagent was used to extract total RNA, and RNA quality was then checked on an Agilent 2100 Bioanalyzer. The TCR beta CDR3 regions were amplified from RNA transcripts. For the first round of RT-PCR on the TCR CDR3, the HTBI primer set was used together with the Qiagen OneStep RT-PCR kit. Libraries were constructed in a second round of multiplex PCR, after which size selection and purification were carried out. The libraries were sequenced on an Illumina HiSeq2000 using paired-end 100 bp reads. In the source study's methods: SOAPnuke was used to process the raw data, removing reads that contained adapters or uncalled bases, had a mean Phred below 15, or lacked an exact match to the constant primer or identifier. High-quality paired reads were merged using COPE v1.2.5, and each unique nucleotide sequence was defined as a clonotype. MiTCR v1.1 was used to align clonotypes to the IMGT TRBV, TRBD and TRBJ reference segments. Analysis was restricted to V-J combinations with a frequency above 0.0001, which covered roughly 99% of repertoires. A TCS score was defined as the ratio between F50 (clonal expansion) and ExV (chaos), using BLOSUM62-based TCRdist between CDR3 peptides within each V-J. Welch's t-statistics and random forest reduced 450 to 600 V-J features to under 15, which were used in a naive Bayes classifier (R e1071). TCRdb ran its own pipeline on the public reads, namely fastp trimming at Q25 and MiXCR clone calling, and kept in-frame beta chains. Rows are unified per CDR3 protein, each entry keeping the most common DNA and genes. TCRdb's processing, not the authors', yielded these V and J calls. This sample has more than 450,000 distinct CDR3 sequences in its table, and 15% to 20% of those were observed once. The top ten clonotypes cover approximately 50% of the sample.

What the work shows at the level of the full study, not this receptor alone: Most expanded thyroid clonotypes (frequency above 0.001) were also detected in blood, suggesting blood repertoires may reflect thyroid immune responses. No statistical method was used to set the sample size in advance, and investigators knew the group allocation. In validation, progression to ophthalmopathy was predicted by the model with about 70% sensitivity and around 76% specificity, a median of approximately 6.5 months before onset. A model built on a 13 V-J signature distinguished ophthalmopathy from stable hyperthyroidism, reaching 85% to 90% sensitivity and 81.08% specificity in cross-validation and 80%/75% in testing.

From its cysteine to its phenylalanine, the CDR3 spans 13 amino acids. Only the CDR3 portion is preserved as DNA: 39 bases, with reading frame beginning at the first base. The junction carries 18 bases between V and J, which are trimmed by 8 bases and 8 bases respectively. Taken from the germline V gene, the CDR1 and CDR2 loops are SGHRS and YFSETQ. The sequenced sample consisted of blood. The clonotype originates from a man aged 40-49 years with Graves' ophthalmopathy. The receptor chain draws on TRBV5-1 and TRBJ2-3; the D gene is tentatively TRBD1 or TRBD2, each matching 5 bases. The sequence in DNA is TGCGCCAGTACCGTCGAGGGCCAGGGTACGCAGTATTTT. This codes for CASTVEGQGTQYF. When the CDR3 is completed using the reference TRBV5-1 and TRBJ2-3 genes on either side, the full variable domain is KAGVTQTPRYLIKTRGQQVTLSCSPISGHRSVSWYQQTPGQGLQFLFEYFSETQRNKGNFPGRFSGRQFSNSRSEMNVSTLELGDSALYLCASTVEGQGTQYFGPGTRLTVL.